The clone carrying this T cell receptor beta chain was seen many times. Its antigen is unknown. V was clipped by 2 bases and J by 3 bases, with 5 bases between them. This CDR3 comprises 13 residues. Looked up from germline, CDR1 is SGHVS and CDR2 is FQNEAQ. This sample is drawn from a study of breast tumors, draining lymph nodes, adjacent tissues. General study points: Data only fit, rather than demonstrated, lymph node origin of most tumor T cells. Findings are consistent with lymph node origin and intratumoral expansion of most tumor T cells. Compared with basal-like, luminal-like tumors shared significantly more repertoire with nontumor tissue. Tumor TCR diversity was below lymph nodes but above nontumor tissue.

TCRdb re-analysed the multiplex PCR reads in MiXCR, keeping a single row per CDR3 protein. Among 180,000 or so distinct CDR3 sequences listed, approximately 31% were seen once. The lymph nodes were axillary draining lymph nodes from breast cancer patients. The receptor's source is a female donor with breast cancer. Some clones in this sample may be carry-over from other donors' samples. Source material: axillary lymph node tissue. This chain links TRBV7-8 with TRBJ1-5, with D uncertain. The CDR3 loop is CASSLTDNQPQHF. As DNA, the CDR3 is TGTGCCAGCAGCTTAACAGACAATCAGCCCCAGCATTTT.